What follows are 26 T cell receptor beta chains derived from one specimen sequenced in a study of monozygotic twins with inflammatory bowel disease. Following a re-call of the 5' RACE reads, TCRdb has one entry per CDR3 protein and lacks DNA. In all, the sample yields about 160,000 distinct CDR3 sequences. The sample consisted of blood. The source of these receptors is a human donor with ulcerative colitis or Crohn's disease, or a healthy co-twin of an affected twin (not recorded which).

The chain's CDR3 is CASPKSGQPQHF. The V call is TRBV27, the J call TRBJ1-5. Per the germline V gene, CDR1 is MNHEY and CDR2 is SMNVEV (reference sequence). There are 12 residues in the CDR3.

The chain uses TRBV11-1 and TRBJ2-2. Germline CDR1 reads SGHAT; CDR2 reads FQDESV (reference sequence). This CDR3 is built from 15 residues. CDR3 loop: CASSYRALNTGELFF.

The CDR3 sequence is CSARGGQGTFF. V is TRBV20-1 and J is TRBJ1-1; TCRdb gives TRBD1 as the D gene, but with no DNA this cannot be confirmed. This CDR3 spans 11 amino acids. Germline values: CDR1 DFQATT, CDR2 SNEGSKA (reference sequence).

The chain has TRBV7-2 and TRBJ2-7; TCRdb names TRBD2, which stays unverified in the absence of DNA. Germline values: CDR1 SGHTA, CDR2 FQGNSA. The CDR3 sequence is 15 residues long. The CDR3 loop is CASSLGGRSLYEQYF.

The chain links TRBV11-1 to TRBJ1-5; TCRdb's D gene call, TRBD1, goes unchecked for lack of DNA. The CDR3 consists of 18 residues. The V gene's germline CDR1 is SGHAT and CDR2 FQDESV (reference sequence). CDR3 residues: CASSLGTNRSNSNQPQHF. Drawing the rest from reference TRBV11-1 and TRBJ1-5, the complete variable domain is EAEVAQSPRYKITEKSQAVAFWCDPISGHATLYWYRQILGQGPELLVQFQDESVVDDSQLPKDRFSAERLKGVDSTLKIQPAELGDSAMYLCASSLGTNRSNSNQPQHFGDGTRLSIL.

CDR3 amino acids: CASSLATGAQNTEAFF. The chain combines TRBV7-2 with TRBJ1-1; TCRdb selects TRBD1, and the lack of DNA leaves this call unchecked. The CDR3 extends over 16 amino acids. Germline-derived CDR1 and CDR2 are SGHTA and FQGNSA. Variable domain in full (rest from reference TRBV7-2 and TRBJ1-1): GAGVSQSPSNKVTEKGKDVELRCDPISGHTALYWYRQSLGQGLEFLIYFQGNSAPDKSGLPSDRFSAERTGGSVSTLTIQRTQQEDSAVYLCASSLATGAQNTEAFFGQGTRLTVV.

The chain couples TRBV7-8 to TRBJ1-2. The CDR3 loop spans 14 amino acids. Germline V gene sequence: CDR1 SGHVS, CDR2 FQNEAQ. The CDR3 here is CASSFPSLADGYTF.

The J gene is TRBJ2-1, the V gene TRBV20-1. The CDR3 runs to 13 residues. The germline gives CDR1 DFQATT, CDR2 SNEGSKA (reference sequence). This CDR3 reads CSANAVNYNEQFF.

The J gene is TRBJ2-7, the V gene TRBV7-9; TCRdb names TRBD1, which stays unverified in the absence of DNA. The CDR3 is 13 residues long. Germline CDR1 SEHNR, CDR2 FQNEAQ (reference sequence). The CDR3 spells CASSYSGTAEQYF.

This sequence joins TRBV6-2 or TRBV6-3 and TRBJ2-1; checking the TCRdb D call of TRBD1 is not possible without DNA. Germline V gene sequence: CDR1 MNHEY, CDR2 SVGEGT. The CDR3 runs 15 residues. CDR3 in amino acids: CASREPGQHYNEQFF.

The CDR3 loop is CASSWGAGTEEQYF. This rearrangement joins TRBV27 to TRBJ2-7; the TCRdb call, TRBD1, lacks DNA for checking. Germline values: CDR1 MNHEY, CDR2 SMNVEV (reference sequence). This CDR3 comprises 14 residues.

CDR3 residues: CASSDRESNSPLHF. This chain uses TRBV6-1 with TRBJ1-6. The CDR3 has 14 amino acids. Germline V gene data show CDR1 as MNHNS and CDR2 as SASEGT.

The V and J genes are TRBV7-3 and TRBJ2-1; TCRdb selects TRBD1, and the lack of DNA leaves this call unchecked. This CDR3 comprises 19 residues. The germline V gene encodes CDR1 SGHTA and CDR2 FQGTGA. The CDR3 loop reads CASSLLAQGGGSTYNEQFF.

The rearrangement links TRBV5-1 to TRBJ2-1; the D call of TRBD2 rests on TCRdb alone, since no DNA is present to check it. CDR1 is SGHRS and CDR2 is YFSETQ in the germline V gene. This CDR3 is 16 amino acids long. The CDR3 loop reads CASSSSAGLAANEQFF.

This sequence joins TRBV2 and TRBJ2-1; there is no DNA to check the TCRdb D call of TRBD2. Germline CDR1 reads SNHLY; CDR2 reads FYNNEI. The CDR3 contains 14 residues. CDR3 amino acids: CASSVRLVDNEQFF.

The J gene is TRBJ1-2, the V gene TRBV6-5; TCRdb indicates TRBD1, and absent DNA this call remains unverified. This CDR3 region has 14 residues. Germline CDR1 and CDR2: MNHEY and SVGAGI. The CDR3 reads CASSSWDRDYGYTF.

This sequence joins TRBV24-1 and TRBJ2-7. CDR1 and CDR2 (germline): KGHDR, SFDVKD. The CDR3 is 11 residues long. The CDR3 sequence: CATGTTYEQYF.

This sequence joins TRBV6-5 and TRBJ1-5; the TRBD1 assignment by TCRdb is unverifiable without DNA. The CDR3 totals 13 residues. Germline CDR1 reads MNHEY; CDR2 reads SVGAGI. The CDR3: CASSTWGGAPQHF.

The rearrangement joins TRBV20-1 to TRBJ2-3; there is no DNA to check the TCRdb D call of TRBD1. CDR1 DFQATT and CDR2 SNEGSKA come from the germline V gene (reference sequence). This CDR3 is 15 amino acids long. The CDR3 here is CSAPGQGVGTDTQYF.

V gene TRBV6-2 or TRBV6-3 combines with J gene TRBJ1-5. This CDR3 contains 17 residues. Germline V CDR1 and CDR2: MNHEY, SVGEGT. The CDR3 sequence is CASSYSRGEGSNQPQHF.

The chain combines TRBV20-1 with TRBJ2-1; TCRdb calls TRBD2, which cannot be checked without DNA. The CDR3 has 13 amino acids. CDR1 is DFQATT, CDR2 SNEGSKA, per germline (reference sequence). The CDR3 here is CSAGTSGYNEQFF.

V is TRBV20-1 and J is TRBJ2-5; TCRdb reports TRBD2, a call that lacks DNA to check it against. The CDR3 extends over 13 amino acids. Germline loops: CDR1 DFQATT, CDR2 SNEGSKA (reference sequence). CDR3 protein: CSAPRLEAETQYF.

The chain is built from TRBV6-5 and TRBJ2-7; TCRdb indicates TRBD1, and absent DNA this call remains unverified. This CDR3 region has 16 residues. Germline CDR1 and CDR2: MNHEY and SVGAGI. CDR3 loop: CASSSNQGQGSYEQYF.

This rearrangement joins TRBV15 to TRBJ1-3; the TRBD1 assignment by TCRdb is unverifiable without DNA. The CDR3 is made up of 15 amino acids. CDR1 is LNHNV and CDR2 is YYDKDF in the germline V gene (reference sequence). The CDR3 region is CATSPRTDRGNTIYF.

V and J are TRBV10-3 and TRBJ1-1; TCRdb picks TRBD1, but there is no DNA to check that call. The CDR3 covers 12 residues. The germline gives CDR1 ENHRY, CDR2 SYGVKD. CDR3: CATGTTNTEAFF.

This chain connects TRBV12-3 or TRBV12-4 to TRBJ2-2; there is no DNA to check the TCRdb D call of TRBD1. This CDR3 contains 19 residues. CDR3 residues: CASSPLGPGQGDSTGELFF.